The present entry profiles one TCR beta chain with its context. What antigen it recognizes has not been identified. Base qualities are not at hand, and no much larger clone is one base apart. These data are taken from a study of regulatory and conventional T cells in RAG deficiency (dated by TCRdb to about 2017). As for the study more broadly: To compare the diversity and composition of the repertoires of Treg, conventional CD4+ and CD8+ T cells between RAG-deficient patients and healthy controls, the study applied high-throughput TCR beta sequencing. The study at large found these results: Some T-cell subset analyses were not done for some subjects. Shorter CDR3 lengths were found in all patient T-cell subsets, and >75% Treg-Tconv repertoire overlap at nucleotide and amino acid level was observed in Omenn syndrome patients. In Omenn syndrome patients, sorted CD25-high CD127-low cells may represent peripherally activated cells rather than bona fide Treg cells. Compared with control T-cell subpopulations, RAG-deficient patients had much lower Shannon entropy and higher Simpson indices. Unique TCR beta sequences from Treg cells were roughly 100-fold fewer in Omenn syndrome and CID/AS patients than controls, versus around 9.1-fold for other subsets.

Before genomic DNA was extracted, conventional CD4+ T cells were isolated from blood as CD25-low CD127-high cells. Repertoire analyses used several healthy control donors as the comparison group. The library relied on the immunoSEQ multiplex PCR assay. Genomic DNA from the sorted T-cell subsets was used to amplify rearranged TCR beta chain products, which were then sequenced. Per the source publication's procedure: Shannon entropy and Simpson indices were used to measure how diverse the repertoire of productive TCR beta rearrangements was. Clonal expansion was assessed using the summed frequency of the 100 most abundant productive TCR beta clonotypes among total reads. A self-reactivity index based on amino acid usage at CDR3beta positions 6 and 7 was applied to the TRB repertoires. Two-way ANOVA was applied to the repertoire analyses, whereas Student t or Mann-Whitney tests were applied to the flow cytometric analyses. Not all clones reach the TCRdb copy of this immuneACCESS table, which keeps in-frame sequences only. Checked studies attribute under half of the gap to unresolved V genes and leave the rest unexplained. V and J calls and clone size are those listed in that table; D and trimming were worked out from the DNA. For this sample the table gives 21,000 or so clones, of which 85% to 95% were detected only once. The top ten clonotypes cover roughly 0.76% of the sample.

The data also belong to a second study, concerning regulatory T cells. The second study reports: For the multiplex PCR, 52 forward TRBV primers and 13 reverse TRBJ primers were used, and amplification bias was corrected with both assay-based and computational methods. Repertoires from patients had restricted unique TRB V-J pairs and skewed V and J gene usage, with the strongest effect in regulatory T cells. The study compared T-cell receptor beta repertoires of sorted regulatory, conventional CD4+ and CD8+ T cells between CD3G-deficient patients and healthy controls. Ficoll density separation was used to isolate peripheral blood mononuclear cells. Within the immunoSEQ assay, multiplex PCR amplified rearranged TRB loci from genomic DNA. An Illumina HiSeq platform was used to sequence the TRB amplicons. Raw sequences were error-filtered and aligned to reference gene sequences by custom algorithms, then analyzed with the immunoSEQ online tools. The frequencies of productive and nonproductive TRB rearrangements were evaluated among unique sequences as well as among total sequences. Prism software was used to run t tests, Mann-Whitney tests or two-way ANOVA for comparisons between groups.

This clonotype was obtained from a human donor in good health. Material: CD4+ T cells sorted from blood.

CDR3 loop: CASTGTGGESPLHF. The bases are TGTGCCAGCACTGGGACAGGGGGCGAATCACCCCTCCACTTT. The V and J genes are TRBV2 and TRBJ1-6; TRBD1 agrees with 12 junctional bases. According to the germline V gene, CDR1 reads SNHLY and CDR2 reads FYNNEI. Trimming takes 7 bases off V and 10 bases off J; junction bases not matched to a gene: 5. The CDR3 contains 14 residues, cysteine and phenylalanine counted. The read is trimmed to its CDR3 DNA, 42 bases read in frame from base 1.